The rows below give T cell receptor beta chains drawn from one sample of a study of T cell responses to AZD1222 COVID-19 vaccine. Using immunoSEQ multiplex PCR, the repertoire was profiled, and TCRdb retains in-frame clones only, with some absent. The data hold around 110,000 clones, with more than 85% observed a single time. Material: peripheral blood, obtained on day 0 of AZD1222 vaccination. These receptors were collected from an adult in good health. CDR3s include the opening cysteine and the closing phenylalanine or tryptophan. Each record gives: clone size, V gene, D gene, J gene, CDR3 DNA, CDR3 protein. The D gene is left open where the match is weak. Where a row states a size, it is once, few, many or the class of an expanded clone; other rows omit it.

.	TRBV7-8	.	TRBJ1-1	TGTGCCAGCAGCTTAGGGACAAGTAGATCTGAAGCTTTCTTT	CASSLGTSRSEAFF
.	TRBV20-1	.	TRBJ2-7	TGCAGTGCTAGGGCCCTTGGCGAGCAGTACTTC	CSARALGEQYF
.	TRBV7-2	.	TRBJ2-3	TGTGCCAGCAGCTTAGGGATGACTAGCACAGATACGCAGTATTTT	CASSLGMTSTDTQYF
.	TRBV19	.	TRBJ2-7	TGTGCCAGTAGTATTTCCGGCAGGCCGACGATCTACGAGCAGTACTTC	CASSISGRPTIYEQYF
.	TRBV10-3	TRBD1	TRBJ1-6	TGTGCCATCCGAGGGGGACAGGGATCCTATAATTCACCCCTCCACTTT	CAIRGGQGSYNSPLHF
.	TRBV5-6	.	TRBJ2-1	TGTGCCAGCAGCCGTGCAGCCGGACCCCCCAGTGACTACAATGAGCAGTTCTTC	CASSRAAGPPSDYNEQFF
.	TRBV5-6	.	TRBJ1-2	TGTGCCAGCAGCTTTGGGGACTATGGCTACACCTTC	CASSFGDYGYTF
.	TRBV5-7	.	TRBJ2-5	TGTGCCAGCAGCTTGGTGCTGGGGGCGGGAGAGACCCAGTACTTC	CASSLVLGAGETQYF
.	TRBV7-6	.	TRBJ1-2	TGTGCCAGCAGCCCATTGGATGGAGGCTACACCTTC	CASSPLDGGYTF
.	TRBV28	.	TRBJ1-4	TGTGCCAGCAGTCTGTACCTTAATGAAAAACTGTTTTTT	CASSLYLNEKLFF
.	TRBV2	TRBD1	TRBJ1-5	TGTGCCAGCAGTGAATATGCAGGGGGCCTCAGCAATCAGCCCCAGCATTTT	CASSEYAGGLSNQPQHF
.	TRBV7-8	.	TRBJ2-5	TGTGCCAGCAGCTTTGGCTCAGGGACCCAGTACTTC	CASSFGSGTQYF
.	TRBV28	.	TRBJ1-3	TGTGCCAGCAGTCAAGGGGGGTCAGGAAACACCATATATTTT	CASSQGGSGNTIYF
.	TRBV10-3	.	TRBJ2-3	TGTGCCATCAGTGAGTCGAAGGGGACAGATACGCAGTATTTT	CAISESKGTDTQYF
.	TRBV14	.	TRBJ1-2	TGTGCCAGCAGCCAAGAGTCAGGACTGTATGGCTACACCTTC	CASSQESGLYGYTF
.	TRBV5-1	TRBD2	TRBJ2-3	TGCGCCAGCAGCTTCCTAGCGGGAGTGGCAGATACGCAGTATTTT	CASSFLAGVADTQYF
.	TRBV4-2	TRBD1	TRBJ2-2	TGTGCCAGCAGCCAACCCCTCGGACAGGGCACCGGGGAGCTGTTTTTT	CASSQPLGQGTGELFF
.	TRBV2	TRBD2	TRBJ2-7	TGTGCCAGCAGTCATCCGGCGGGAGGCTCCTACGAGCAGTACTTC	CASSHPAGGSYEQYF
.	TRBV7-6	TRBD2	TRBJ2-7	TGTGCCAGCAGCTTAGAGACTAGCGGAACCTACGAGCAGTACTTC	CASSLETSGTYEQYF
once	TRBV19	.	TRBJ1-5	TGTGCCAGTAAAGGGAGACAGAGGCGTAGCAATCAGCCCCAGCATTTT	CASKGRQRRSNQPQHF
.	TRBV19	.	TRBJ1-5	TGTGCCAGTAGTCGAATGGGGGGAAATCAGCCCCAGCATTTT	CASSRMGGNQPQHF
once	TRBV7-8	.	TRBJ1-2	TGTGCCAGCAGCCCCAGAGGGCAGGGAGAGGGCTATGGCTACACCTTC	CASSPRGQGEGYGYTF
.	TRBV3-1/TRBV3-2	.	TRBJ1-3	TGTGCCAGCACCCAGTCATCGGGCTCTGGAAACACCATATATTTT	CASTQSSGSGNTIYF
.	TRBV11-2	TRBD2	TRBJ2-1	TGTGCCAGCAGCTTACTCGGGGGGGTCTACAATGAGCAGTTCTTC	CASSLLGGVYNEQFF
.	TRBV19	.	TRBJ1-2	TGTGCCAGTAAACGGGTTGGCGGCTACACCTTC	CASKRVGGYTF
.	TRBV10-2	TRBD1	TRBJ1-6	TGCGCCAGCAGGATACAGGGGATCCTCAGAGATAATTCACCCCTCCACTTT	CASRIQGILRDNSPLHF
.	TRBV5-6	TRBD2	TRBJ2-5	TGTGCCAGCAGCGCCCGCGAGACTAGCGGGAGAGAGACCCAGTACTTC	CASSARETSGRETQYF
.	TRBV28	.	TRBJ2-5	TGTGCCAGCAGTTTATCCCCCTCATTCATTAGAGAGACCCAGTACTTC	CASSLSPSFIRETQYF
.	TRBV19	.	TRBJ2-7	TGTGCCAGTAGCCGACAGGTGGACTACGAGCAGTACTTC	CASSRQVDYEQYF
.	TRBV30	TRBD1	TRBJ2-5	TGTGCCTGGGGTATTGGACAGGGAACCACCCAGTACTTC	CAWGIGQGTTQYF
.	TRBV29-1	.	TRBJ1-1	TGCAGCATCCCAATGGAGAGGGACACTGAAGCTTTCTTT	CSIPMERDTEAFF
.	TRBV28	.	TRBJ1-6	TGTGCCAGCAGTTTCATGGGGCGGGGGGACAATTCACCCCTCCACTTT	CASSFMGRGDNSPLHF
once	TRBV6-5	TRBD2	TRBJ2-5	TGTGCCAGCAGGACTAGCGGGGCCGAGACCCAGTACTTC	CASRTSGAETQYF
.	TRBV2	.	TRBJ2-7	TGTGCCAGCAGTTACTCCTACGAGCAGTACTTC	CASSYSYEQYF
.	TRBV11-2	.	TRBJ2-7	TGTGCCAGCAGCCCCTACCCGAGAGAGACCTACGAGCAGTACTTC	CASSPYPRETYEQYF
.	TRBV19	.	TRBJ1-5	TGTGCCAGTAGTATAAGGGGACGTGGGTTTAATCAGCCCCAGCATTTT	CASSIRGRGFNQPQHF
.	TRBV30	.	TRBJ1-5	TGTGCCTGGAGTGTGGGAAGGGATCAGCCCCAGCATTTT	CAWSVGRDQPQHF
.	TRBV5-1	TRBD2	TRBJ2-2	TGCGCCAGCAGCGCACTAGCGGCCAGAACCGGGGAGCTGTTTTTT	CASSALAARTGELFF
.	TRBV18	.	TRBJ2-1	TGTGCCAGCTCCCTGAGCTCCTACAATGAGCAGTTCTTC	CASSLSSYNEQFF
.	TRBV15	.	TRBJ1-2	TGTGCCACCAGCAGAGGTGTGAACTATGGCTACACCTTC	CATSRGVNYGYTF
once	TRBV10-3	TRBD1	TRBJ2-2	TGTGCCATCAGTGAGTCGACAGGGTTCTCCGGGGAGCTGTTTTTT	CAISESTGFSGELFF
few	TRBV7-2	.	TRBJ2-7	TGTGCCAGCAGCTTATTCTACGGGCAGTTCGAGCAGTACTTC	CASSLFYGQFEQYF
.	TRBV7-3	.	TRBJ2-5	TGTGCCAGCAGCTTAGCCTCCGGTTGGGGGGAGACCCAGTACTTC	CASSLASGWGETQYF
.	TRBV6-5	TRBD1	TRBJ2-7	TGTGCCAGCAGATGGGGGACAGGGGGCAACGAGCAGTACTTC	CASRWGTGGNEQYF
once	TRBV3-1/TRBV3-2	.	TRBJ2-3	TGTGCCAGCAGCCAAGAACTGACCGGCACAGATACGCAGTATTTT	CASSQELTGTDTQYF
.	TRBV7-9	TRBD1	TRBJ1-2	TGTGCCAGCAGCTTAGGGGACAGCCTTCTCTATGGCTACACCTTC	CASSLGDSLLYGYTF
.	TRBV15	TRBD1	TRBJ2-2	TGTGCCACCAGCAGGGCCGGGACAGGGAGAACCGGGGAGCTGTTTTTT	CATSRAGTGRTGELFF
.	TRBV3-1/TRBV3-2	.	TRBJ1-1	TGTGCCAGCAGCCAAGACAGGAACACTGAAGCTTTCTTT	CASSQDRNTEAFF
.	TRBV2	.	TRBJ1-2	TGTGCCAGCAGTGAAGCCCCTAGGATAGAGATCCATGGCTACACCTTC	CASSEAPRIEIHGYTF